These 18 T cell receptor beta chains originate from one sample sequenced in a study of shared clonotypes between healthy human individuals. Generated by immunoSEQ multiplex PCR, the TCRdb table keeps only in-frame clones and is missing some. The table has 2.5 million or so clones, 90% to 95% seen once. Sequencing input: naive CD4+ T cells sorted from blood. The subset was: CD45RA+ positively selected. The receptor source for this set is a young man in good health.

A single count supports this clone. The V and J genes are TRBV7-9 and TRBJ1-2; D is possibly TRBD1 (5 bases). CDR3 length: 16 residues. Germline V lookup: CDR1 SEHNR, CDR2 FQNEAQ (reference sequence). V lost 7 bases and J 4 bases, leaving 22 bases between the germline ends. The CDR3 bases are TGTGCCAGCACGCGTGCGGGACCCAAAATTTTCTATGGCTACACCTTC. It encodes CASTRAGPKIFYGYTF. Complete variable domain (other parts from reference TRBV7-9 and TRBJ1-2): DTGVSQNPRHKITKRGQNVTFRCDPISEHNRLYWYRQTLGQGPEFLTYFQNEAQLEKSRLLSDRFSAERPKGSFSTLEIQRTEQGDSAMYLCASTRAGPKIFYGYTFGSGTRLTVV.

The chain joins TRBV27 to TRBJ1-4, with TRBD1 matching 11 bases. This CDR3 is 16 amino acids long. Germline V gives CDR1 MNHEY, CDR2 SMNVEV (reference sequence). The J segment lost 7 bases and the V segment lost 5 bases, leaving 9 bases of the junction unmatched. The DNA for the CDR3 is TGTGCCAGCAGTCTCTCCGGACAGGGGGCATTTGAAAAACTGTTTTTT. This sequence encodes CASSLSGQGAFEKLFF.

This sequence joins TRBV5-5 and TRBJ2-2; the D gene is possibly TRBD2 (6 bases). The CDR3 totals 14 residues. The germline V gene encodes CDR1 SGHKS and CDR2 YYEKEE (reference sequence). Between the trimmed V and J ends, which lost 2 bases and 1 base, there was a span of 6 bases. CDR3 DNA sequence: TGTGCCAGCAGCTTCGGGGGGAACACCGGGGAGCTGTTTTTT. Translation: CASSFGGNTGELFF.

The rearrangement joins TRBV11-2 to TRBJ2-7; D is unclear. Trimming shortened V by 3 bases and J by 2 bases, and 11 bases separated the two germline ends. The CDR3 loop spans 14 amino acids. Germline CDR1 is SGHAT and CDR2 is FQNNGV. CDR3 bases: TGTGCCAGCAGCTTGGACCCGACGGCCTACGAGCAGTACTTC. Protein sequence: CASSLDPTAYEQYF.

The V gene is TRBV5-1, the J gene TRBJ1-2, with TRBD1 matching over 8 bases. Germline-derived CDR1 and CDR2 are SGHRS and YFSETQ. The ends lost 4 bases at V and 5 bases at J; junction bases unmatched: 4. The CDR3 has 13 residues. DNA for the CDR3: TGCGCCAGCAGCCCCGACAGGGGTTATGGCTACACCTTC. Translation gives CASSPDRGYGYTF.

Regarding this clone: The sample carries other DNA sequences with the same CDR3. The chain couples TRBV6-5 to TRBJ2-2; tentative D call: TRBD1 (5 bases). The germline CDR1 and CDR2 sequences are MNHEY and SVGAGI. The CDR3 extends over 12 amino acids. V lost 6 bases to trimming and J lost 7 bases, with 9 bases between them. CDR3 bases: TGTGCCAGCAGAAGGGGCAGCGGGGAGCTGTTTTTT. This encodes CASRRGSGELFF.

The CDR3 nucleotides read TGCGCCAGCAGCCAAGAAGGCCAGGGGAAGGGAGATACGCAGTATTTT. Translating gives CASSQEGQGKGDTQYF. This chain joins TRBV4-1 and TRBJ2-3; possibly TRBD1 for D (6 bases). CDR1 and CDR2 from the germline V gene are MGHRA and YSYEKL. CDR3 length: 16 amino acids. V gave up 0 bases and J gave up 5 bases, with 15 bases separating them.

This chain uses TRBV11-1 with TRBJ2-1; TRBD2 matches at 7 bases. This CDR3 has 16 amino acids. Looked up from germline, CDR1 is SGHAT and CDR2 is FQDESV (reference sequence). With V trimmed by 5 bases and J by 0 bases, 7 bases remained unmatched. The CDR3 reads CASSLTSARSYNEQFF. Here the CDR3 DNA reads TGTGCCAGCAGCCTTACTAGCGCTCGCTCCTACAATGAGCAGTTCTTC.

The chain uses TRBV18 and TRBJ2-5, with a tentative D call TRBD1 (5 bases). Germline V gene data show CDR1 as KGHSH and CDR2 as LQKENI. This CDR3 comprises 14 residues. V lost 4 bases to trimming and J lost 2 bases, with 11 bases between them. The CDR3 is CASSQGIHQETQYF. The CDR3 region has the DNA TGTGCCAGCTCACAGGGGATCCATCAAGAGACCCAGTACTTC.

This chain uses TRBV11-2 with TRBJ2-5, with TRBD2 identical over 13 bases. V lost 3 bases, J lost 2 bases, and 6 bases stayed unmatched. Looked up from germline, CDR1 is SGHAT and CDR2 is FQNNGV. The CDR3 extends over 17 amino acids. The CDR3 region is CASSLRLAGGVQETQYF. For the CDR3, the DNA is TGTGCCAGCAGCTTGCGACTAGCGGGGGGCGTACAAGAGACCCAGTACTTC.

The rearrangement links TRBV7-9 to TRBJ2-1, with TRBD2 matching 11 bases. The CDR3 covers 19 residues. Germline values: CDR1 SEHNR, CDR2 FQNEAQ (reference sequence). V trimming: 2 bases; J trimming: 8 bases; junction bases outside the gene matches: 17. CDR3 loop: CASSLLRLAGGTARDEQFF. The DNA of the CDR3 is TGTGCCAGCAGCTTATTACGGCTAGCGGGGGGAACGGCAAGGGATGAGCAGTTCTTC.

The chain joins TRBV6-5 to TRBJ1-1; D is ambiguous. The CDR3 consists of 12 residues. Germline values: CDR1 MNHEY, CDR2 SVGAGI. With 5 bases removed from V and 7 bases from J, the gap between germline ends came to 11 bases. CDR3 coding DNA: TGTGCCAGCAGTAGGCCTCGGGATGAAGCTTTCTTT. Residues: CASSRPRDEAFF.

The chain joins TRBV7-2 to TRBJ2-7; 9 nucleotides match TRBD1. Germline V lookup: CDR1 SGHTA, CDR2 FQGNSA. The CDR3 consists of 16 residues. The V segment lost 5 bases and the J segment 1 base; nucleotides outside the gene matches: 9. The CDR3 loop is CASSPRPGQGSYEQYF. CDR3 nucleotides: TGTGCCAGCAGCCCCCGGCCGGGACAGGGATCCTACGAGCAGTACTTC. Full variable domain (remainder filled in from reference TRBV7-2 and TRBJ2-7): GAGVSQSPSNKVTEKGKDVELRCDPISGHTALYWYRQSLGQGLEFLIYFQGNSAPDKSGLPSDRFSAERTGGSVSTLTIQRTQQEDSAVYLCASSPRPGQGSYEQYFGPGTRLTVT.

This clone was recorded only once. This sequence joins TRBV18 and TRBJ2-4, with D perhaps matching TRBD1 or TRBD2 (5 bases each). CDR1 and CDR2 (germline): KGHSH, LQKENI. The CDR3 loop spans 14 amino acids. V lost 5 bases and J lost 2, with 10 bases in between. Here the CDR3 reads CASSGDGTKNIQYF. CDR3 nucleotides: TGTGCCAGCTCAGGGGACGGGACCAAAAACATTCAGTACTTC. Variable domain in full (rest from reference TRBV18 and TRBJ2-4): NAGVMQNPRHLVRRRGQEARLRCSPMKGHSHVYWYRQLPEEGLKFMVYLQKENIIDESGMPKERFSAEFPKEGPSILRIQQVVRGDSAAYFCASSGDGTKNIQYFGAGTRLSVL.

The gene calls are TRBV7-9 and TRBJ2-2; D remains unclear. Germline-derived CDR1 and CDR2 are SEHNR and FQNEAQ (reference sequence). Trimming removed 2 bases at V and 3 bases at J, with 7 bases between. The CDR3 is made up of 14 amino acids. CDR3 sequence reads: CASSLQHHTGELFF. CDR3 DNA: TGTGCCAGCAGCTTACAACATCACACCGGGGAGCTGTTTTTT.

There are a few counts of this clone. The J gene is TRBJ1-1, the V gene TRBV19, with D possibly matching TRBD1 (5 bases). Germline-derived CDR1 and CDR2 are LNHDA and SQIVND (reference sequence). This CDR3 has 14 amino acids. Trimming pared 5 bases from V and 0 bases from J, leaving 10 bases between. This CDR3 reads CASSGRVMNTEAFF. Here the CDR3 DNA reads TGTGCCAGTAGTGGCAGGGTTATGAACACTGAAGCTTTCTTT.

This clone was seen a single time. The chain is built from TRBV18 and TRBJ1-1; D is uncertain. Germline CDR1 is KGHSH and CDR2 is LQKENI. The CDR3 totals 15 residues. Trimming removed 3 bases at V and 4 bases at J, with 15 bases between. The CDR3 DNA follows: TGTGCCAGCTCACCGTTCGCGGGTGGAGGCACTGAAGCTTTCTTT. Encoded protein: CASSPFAGGGTEAFF.

This chain connects TRBV4-1 to TRBJ1-1, with D unresolved. Germline CDR1 MGHRA, CDR2 YSYEKL. Trimming stripped 3 bases from V and 1 base from J, with 9 bases between. The CDR3 covers 14 residues. This CDR3 is CASSQDPQNTEAFF. CDR3 DNA sequence: TGCGCCAGCAGCCAGGACCCCCAGAACACTGAAGCTTTCTTT.